This T cell receptor beta chain was observed in a study of T cell responses to AZD1222 COVID-19 vaccine. Study observations and caveats: It was only after the peak T cell response that any repertoires were sampled. Clonal diversity was possibly underestimated, and white British individuals and females predominated among donors. Spike-specific TCR depth and breadth grew after two AZD1222 doses.

Produced via immunoSEQ multiplex PCR; TCRdb's table is partial and in-frame only. The profile shows more than 100,000 clones, 85% to 90% of them singletons. There are a few counts of this clone. What it recognizes is unknown. This sequence was found in an adult in good health. The sample here was peripheral blood, taken on day 0 of AZD1222 vaccination.

CDR3 residues: CASSPTGLNTGELFF. CDR3 in DNA: TGTGCCAGCAGCCCAACAGGGTTGAACACCGGGGAGCTGTTTTTT. This chain links TRBV11-2 with TRBJ2-2; tentative D call: TRBD1 (6 bases). This CDR3 has 15 residues. V was cut by 5 bases and J by 1 base, with 11 bases left in between. Germline V gene data show CDR1 as SGHAT and CDR2 as FQNNGV.